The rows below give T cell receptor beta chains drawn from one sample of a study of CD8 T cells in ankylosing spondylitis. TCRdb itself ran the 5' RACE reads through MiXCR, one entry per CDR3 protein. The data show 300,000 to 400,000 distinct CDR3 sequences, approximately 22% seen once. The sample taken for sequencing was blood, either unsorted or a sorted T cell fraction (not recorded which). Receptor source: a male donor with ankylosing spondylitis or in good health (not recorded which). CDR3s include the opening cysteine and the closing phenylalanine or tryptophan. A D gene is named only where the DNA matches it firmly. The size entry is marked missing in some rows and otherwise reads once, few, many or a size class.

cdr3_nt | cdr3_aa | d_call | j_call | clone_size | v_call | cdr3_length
TGTGCCAGCAGTTTAGGGAAGACAGGGTTCTACGAGCAGTACTTC | CASSLGKTGFYEQYF | TRBD1 | TRBJ2-7 | few | TRBV28 | 15
TGTGCCAGCAGCCTCAGCGGGGGGGCTTCGGATACGCAGTATTTT | CASSLSGGASDTQYF | TRBD2 | TRBJ2-3 | . | TRBV12-3/TRBV12-4 | 15
TGCAGCGTTCCCCGGGAAACGAACACCGGGGAGCTGTTTTTT | CSVPRETNTGELFF | . | TRBJ2-2 | . | TRBV29-1 | 14
TGTGCCAGCAGCCCCGGGGCGGAGAGTTACAATGAGCAGTTCTTC | CASSPGAESYNEQFF | . | TRBJ2-1 | few | TRBV12-3/TRBV12-4 | 15
TGTGCCAGCAGCCGGGGGCTAGCGGGGATAGAGACCCAGTACTTC | CASSRGLAGIETQYF | TRBD2 | TRBJ2-5 | few | TRBV11-2 | 15
TGCAGTGCTAGAGATTTAGCGGACAGCTCCTACGAGCAGTACTTC | CSARDLADSSYEQYF | . | TRBJ2-7 | . | TRBV20-1 | 15
TGTGCCACCAAAGGATCGCGGCCTGGCTACACCTTC | CATKGSRPGYTF | . | TRBJ1-2 | few | TRBV12-3/TRBV12-4 | 12
TGCAGCGTTGAAATAGCAGATACGCAGTATTTT | CSVEIADTQYF | . | TRBJ2-3 | . | TRBV29-1 | 11
TGTGCCAGCAGTTTCGGACTAGCGGTTAACACCGGGGAGCTGTTTTTT | CASSFGLAVNTGELFF | TRBD2 | TRBJ2-2 | many | TRBV6-5 | 16
TGCAGTGCTAGATCCCAGGGAGAAACGGGGTACGAGCAGTACTTC | CSARSQGETGYEQYF | . | TRBJ2-7 | once | TRBV20-1 | 15
TGTGCCAGCAGCTTGGGGGACGTCACTGAAGCTTTCTTT | CASSLGDVTEAFF | . | TRBJ1-1 | . | TRBV11-2 | 13
TGCAGCGTTGAAAATGTTGCGGGGGAGACCCAGTACTTC | CSVENVAGETQYF | . | TRBJ2-5 | many | TRBV29-1 | 13
TGTGCCTGGGACGGGTCTCCTTATGGCTACACCTTC | CAWDGSPYGYTF | . | TRBJ1-2 | . | TRBV30 | 12
TGTGCCAGCAAGGGGATTAGCGGGGCTGAGCAGTTCTTC | CASKGISGAEQFF | TRBD2 | TRBJ2-1 | . | TRBV27 | 13
TGTGCCAGCACCGGGTCCAGCACAGATACGCAGTATTTT | CASTGSSTDTQYF | . | TRBJ2-3 | few | TRBV28 | 13
TGTGCCAGCAGCTTAGGTCAGGCTCACTATGGCTACACCTTC | CASSLGQAHYGYTF | . | TRBJ1-2 | . | TRBV7-9 | 14
TGCAGCGTTGTTCTCGACAATAACTATGGCTACACCTTC | CSVVLDNNYGYTF | . | TRBJ1-2 | many | TRBV29-1 | 13
TGTGCCAGCAGCCGCCCTACGGGGGGGCCAGATACGCAGTATTTT | CASSRPTGGPDTQYF | TRBD2 | TRBJ2-3 | few | TRBV7-9 | 15
TGTGCCAGCAGCCGGGGGACCCGCACAGACACTGAAGCTTTCTTT | CASSRGTRTDTEAFF | . | TRBJ1-1 | . | TRBV7-9 | 15
TGTGCCAGCACCACACCAGGGGCCACGCAGTATTTT | CASTTPGATQYF | . | TRBJ2-3 | . | TRBV12-3/TRBV12-4 | 12
TGTGCCAGCAGTATAGGTGGCACAGCGGAGACCCAGTACTTC | CASSIGGTAETQYF | . | TRBJ2-5 | few | TRBV7-9 | 14
TGTGCCAGCAGCGCCGGACATGGTAAATTAGAGACCCAGTACTTC | CASSAGHGKLETQYF | . | TRBJ2-5 | . | TRBV9 | 15
TGTGCCAGCAGCCCTGTGTTGACCGGGGAGCTGTTTTTT | CASSPVLTGELFF | . | TRBJ2-2 | . | TRBV12-3/TRBV12-4 | 13
TGTGCCAGCAGTCTTAGTTTTGACACCCAGTACTTC | CASSLSFDTQYF | . | TRBJ2-5 | . | TRBV12-3/TRBV12-4 | 12
TGCAGCGTTCGGGGCCTGATTAGCACAGATACGCAGTATTTT | CSVRGLISTDTQYF | . | TRBJ2-3 | few | TRBV29-1 | 14
TGTGCCAGCAGTCCCACCCTTTCAGCCAATGAGCAGTTCTTC | CASSPTLSANEQFF | . | TRBJ2-1 | few | TRBV12-3/TRBV12-4 | 14
TGCGCCAGCAGCCAAGGCCCCGGACCCGGCTACGAGCAGTACTTC | CASSQGPGPGYEQYF | . | TRBJ2-7 | . | TRBV4-1 | 15
TGTGCCAGCAGCTCGGACAGGGCCCACGAGCAGTACTTC | CASSSDRAHEQYF | TRBD1 | TRBJ2-7 | . | TRBV7-9 | 13
TGCGCCAGCAGCCAAGAAGTCTGTTGGGATACGCAGTATTTT | CASSQEVCWDTQYF | . | TRBJ2-3 | . | TRBV4-1 | 14
TGTGCCAGCAGTTACTGGGCTAGCGGGGGGCAATACTCCTACGAGCAGTACTTC | CASSYWASGGQYSYEQYF | TRBD2 | TRBJ2-7 | few | TRBV6-5 | 18
TGTGCCAGCTCAGGGCGTGCTAGCGGGTTAGAGACCCAGTACTTC | CASSGRASGLETQYF | TRBD2 | TRBJ2-5 | . | TRBV6-1 | 15
TGTGCCAGCAGCTGGGGCGGAGGGGCATTCGAGCAGTACTTC | CASSWGGGAFEQYF | . | TRBJ2-7 | few | TRBV5-5 | 14
TGTGCCAGCAGCCCCGGACTAGCTGGGTATAGCGGCACAGATACGCAGTATTTT | CASSPGLAGYSGTDTQYF | TRBD2 | TRBJ2-3 | few | TRBV11-2 | 18
TGTGCCAGCAGCGCTCACCTACGCTCCGTAACAGGGGGACTGAACACTGAAGCTTTCTTT | CASSAHLRSVTGGLNTEAFF | TRBD1 | TRBJ1-1 | few | TRBV5-8 | 20
TGCAGTGCGCCTCCCGAGTATAATTCACCCCTCCACTTT | CSAPPEYNSPLHF | . | TRBJ1-6 | many | TRBV20-1 | 13
TGTGCCAGCAGCCCCATTAACACTGAAGCTTTCTTT | CASSPINTEAFF | . | TRBJ1-1 | few | TRBV12-3/TRBV12-4 | 12
TGTGCCAGCAAACTCCGGGACGGGGGCTCCTACGAGCAGTACTTC | CASKLRDGGSYEQYF | . | TRBJ2-7 | . | TRBV2 | 15
TGTGCCAGCAGCTACGGACAGGGGGCCGGGGACGAGCAGTACTTC | CASSYGQGAGDEQYF | TRBD1 | TRBJ2-7 | . | TRBV7-9 | 15
TGCGCCAGCAGTGAGAGGGGACAGGGGGGAAATTACAATGAGCAGTTCTTC | CASSERGQGGNYNEQFF | TRBD1 | TRBJ2-1 | few | TRBV10-1 | 17
TGTGCCAGCATCTCCCCGGGGGGACCCCAGTACTTC | CASISPGGPQYF | TRBD2 | TRBJ2-5 | few | TRBV5-6 | 12